This entry describes one TCR beta chain. The target antigen is unknown. The germline gene is not matched at one end of the junction; a read error may be the cause. This entry is derived from a study of CD8+CD57+ T cells in acquired aplastic anemia. Study information: Sorted cells (CD4+ and CD8+) yielded DNA amounts that averaged approximately 2.9 ug. Roughly 11 million reads, on average, were obtained for CD4+ cells from healthy donors.

Using genomic DNA as the template, TCR beta VDJ and CDR3 profiling was carried out. TCRdb re-called the reads through MiXCR, storing one row per CDR3 protein. In the table there are 150,000 to 200,000 distinct CDR3 sequences, 35% to 55% of which are singletons. Per germline, CDR1 LGHDT and CDR2 YNNKEL (reference sequence). The CDR3 has 16 residues. Study-level points and caveats: Patients shared 25 to 35 CD8+ CDR3 sequences with controls.

Sequencing was carried out using sorted CD4+, CD8+, or CD8+CD57+ T cells (not recorded which) from PBMCs. This clonotype was obtained from a human donor in good health. The J gene is TRBJ2-5, the V gene TRBV3-1, with 8 bases that match TRBD2. CDR3 DNA sequence: TGTGCCGGCAGCCAAGGACGTCGGGGGGGACAAGAGACCCAGTACTTC. Translating it yields CAGSQGRRGGQETQYF.